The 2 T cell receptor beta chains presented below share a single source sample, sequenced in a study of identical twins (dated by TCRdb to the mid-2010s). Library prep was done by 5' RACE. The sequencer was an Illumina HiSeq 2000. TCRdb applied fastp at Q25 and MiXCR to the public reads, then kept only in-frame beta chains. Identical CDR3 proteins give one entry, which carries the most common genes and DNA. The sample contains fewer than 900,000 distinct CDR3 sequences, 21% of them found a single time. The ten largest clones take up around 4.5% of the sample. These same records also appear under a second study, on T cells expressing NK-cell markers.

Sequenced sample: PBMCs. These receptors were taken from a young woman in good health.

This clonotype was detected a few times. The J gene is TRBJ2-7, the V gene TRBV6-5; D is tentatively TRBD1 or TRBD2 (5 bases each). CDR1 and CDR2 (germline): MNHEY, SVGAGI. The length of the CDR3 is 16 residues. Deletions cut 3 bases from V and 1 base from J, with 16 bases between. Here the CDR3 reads CASSYSGQGGSYEQYF. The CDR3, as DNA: TGTGCCAGCAGTTATTCAGGACAAGGAGGATCCTACGAGCAGTACTTC.

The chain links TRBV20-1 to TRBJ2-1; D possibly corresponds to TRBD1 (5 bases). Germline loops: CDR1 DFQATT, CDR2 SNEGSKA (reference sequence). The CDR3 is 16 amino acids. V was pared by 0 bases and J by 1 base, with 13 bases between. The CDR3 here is CSARDQAGWSYNEQFF. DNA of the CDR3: TGCAGTGCTAGAGATCAAGCAGGGTGGTCCTACAATGAGCAGTTCTTC.